The 30 T cell receptor beta chains listed next were all sequenced from one sample in a study of radiotherapy plus CTLA-4 blockade in lung cancer. Repertoires were generated with immunoSEQ multiplex PCR, while TCRdb's copy carries only in-frame clones and drops some. The top ten clones hold roughly 0.87% of a sample with approximately 80,000 clones, about 84% of them seen once. Sequences were derived from peripheral blood, sampled from a patient treated with radiotherapy plus ipilimumab. Receptors were obtained from a human donor with non-small cell lung cancer who had stable disease on radiotherapy plus ipilimumab.

The chain couples TRBV15 to TRBJ1-5; D unclear. Deletions cut 3 bases from V and 4 bases from J, with 4 bases between. The CDR3 length is 12 residues. Germline loops: CDR1 LNHNV, CDR2 YYDKDF (reference sequence). This CDR3 reads CATSSPNQPQHF. In DNA, the CDR3 is TGTGCCACCAGCAGTCCAAATCAGCCCCAGCATTTT.

The J gene is TRBJ1-6, the V gene TRBV30; TRBD1 might be the D (6 bases). This CDR3 is 12 amino acids long. CDR1 is GTSNPN and CDR2 is SVGIG in the germline V gene (reference sequence). The ends were cut back, 4 bases at V and 10 bases at J, with 11 bases in the middle. DNA of the CDR3: TGTGCCTGGACAAAGGGGGAATCACCCCTCCACTTT. The encoded protein is CAWTKGESPLHF.

The rearrangement uses TRBV29-1 and TRBJ1-4, with a possible D match to TRBD1 (5 bases). CDR1 is SQVTM and CDR2 is ANQGSEA in the germline V gene. V gave up 4 bases and J gave up 6 bases, with 12 bases separating them. The CDR3 is made up of 13 amino acids. In DNA, the CDR3 is TGCAGCGTTGCGGGGCGGGGGGATGAAAAACTGTTTTTT. It encodes CSVAGRGDEKLFF.

The chain carries TRBV29-1 and TRBJ2-3; 12 bases map to TRBD2. Germline CDR1 and CDR2: SQVTM and ANQGSEA. V dropped 3 bases and J dropped 6; count of bases not matched to a gene: 4. The CDR3 spans 14 residues. CDR3 loop: CSVEGTSGLDTQYF. CDR3 DNA: TGCAGCGTTGAGGGGACTAGCGGGTTGGATACGCAGTATTTT.

This chain joins TRBV18 and TRBJ2-1; no clear D gene. Germline V gives CDR1 KGHSH, CDR2 LQKENI. This CDR3 comprises 13 residues. V was shortened by 1 base and J by 3 bases, with 4 bases between the two germline ends. This CDR3 is CASSPRDYNEQFF. CDR3 DNA sequence: TGTGCCAGCTCACCACGGGACTACAATGAGCAGTTCTTC.

This clone was observed once. The chain is built from TRBV5-1 and TRBJ2-7; D not certain. Between the trimmed V and J ends, which lost 2 bases and 5 bases, there was a span of 17 bases. Looked up from germline, CDR1 is SGHRS and CDR2 is YFSETQ. The CDR3 consists of 15 residues. In nucleotides, the CDR3 is TGCGCCAGCAGCTTCCTCTTTGGGGTTCCCGACGAGCAGTACTTC. Translation gives CASSFLFGVPDEQYF.

This clone showed up just once. This chain joins TRBV13 and TRBJ2-3, with 9 bases aligning to TRBD2. The germline gives CDR1 PRHDT, CDR2 FYEKMQ (reference sequence). This CDR3 is 16 amino acids long. V dropped 4 bases and J dropped 2; count of bases not matched to a gene: 7. The CDR3 coding sequence is TGTGCCAGCAGCTCAAGAGGACTAGCGCCCACAGATACGCAGTATTTT. Amino acid sequence: CASSSRGLAPTDTQYF. The variable domain in full, with the rest retrieved from reference TRBV13 and TRBJ2-3, is AAGVIQSPRHLIKEKRETATLKCYPIPRHDTVYWYQQGPGQDPQFLISFYEKMQSDKGSIPDRFSAQQFSDYHSELNMSSLELGDSALYFCASSSRGLAPTDTQYFGPGTRLTVL.

This clone was counted once. The J gene is TRBJ2-7, the V gene TRBV5-1; 11 nucleotides agree with TRBD2. V lost 3 bases and J lost 0; bases outside the gene matches: 11. This CDR3 has 18 amino acids. Germline values: CDR1 SGHRS, CDR2 YFSETQ. DNA of the CDR3: TGCGCCAGCAGCTGGGGAACTAGCGGGGGTTTCAGCTCCTACGAGCAGTACTTC. Translating it yields CASSWGTSGGFSSYEQYF. Full variable domain (missing parts from reference TRBV5-1 and TRBJ2-7): KAGVTQTPRYLIKTRGQQVTLSCSPISGHRSVSWYQQTPGQGLQFLFEYFSETQRNKGNFPGRFSGRQFSNSRSEMNVSTLELGDSALYLCASSWGTSGGFSSYEQYFGPGTRLTVT.

CDR3 protein: CASKKQGIGYGYTF. DNA of the CDR3: TGTGCCAGCAAGAAACAGGGGATTGGCTATGGCTACACCTTC. The chain joins TRBV2 to TRBJ1-2; 7 bases are a match to TRBD1. The CDR3 runs to 14 residues. CDR1 SNHLY and CDR2 FYNNEI come from the germline V gene. V lost 7 bases to trimming and J lost 4 bases; unmatched junction nucleotides: 9.

This clone was counted a single time. The gene calls are TRBV30 and TRBJ1-2; 8 bases match TRBD1. This CDR3 is 14 amino acids long. Unmatched junction bases numbered 8, after V lost 4 bases and J lost 4 bases. The germline V gene encodes CDR1 GTSNPN and CDR2 SVGIG (reference sequence). The CDR3 DNA reads as TGTGCCTGGAAGGTTCCAGGGGGCAGCTATGGCTACACCTTC. Residues: CAWKVPGGSYGYTF.

The J gene is TRBJ1-4, the V gene TRBV2; perhaps TRBD1 as D (5 bases). V was cut by 1 base and J by 4 bases, with 19 bases left in between. The germline gives CDR1 SNHLY, CDR2 FYNNEI. The CDR3 length is 18 residues. The CDR3 coding sequence is TGTGCCAGCAGTGAAGGGTTGGTTTCCACAGGAGATAATGAAAAACTGTTTTTT. Its translation is CASSEGLVSTGDNEKLFF.

This clone was observed a single time. Written as DNA, the CDR3 is TGTGCCAGCAGCCAAGACACGGGAATCTCCTACGAGCAGTACTTC. It codes for CASSQDTGISYEQYF. This sequence joins TRBV14 and TRBJ2-7, with a weak D call TRBD2 (5 bases). The germline V and J ends were trimmed by 0 bases and 0 bases, with 9 bases remaining between them. Looked up from germline, CDR1 is SGHDN and CDR2 is FVKESK. The CDR3 loop spans 15 amino acids.

This chain joins TRBV18 and TRBJ2-3; 8 nucleotides match TRBD1. The V gene's germline CDR1 is KGHSH and CDR2 LQKENI. CDR3 size: 15 residues. V lost 5 bases, J lost 5 bases, and 9 bases stayed unmatched. The CDR3 DNA is TGTGCCAGCTCATCTCAGACAGGGGTAGAAGATACGCAGTATTTT. Its translation is CASSSQTGVEDTQYF.

The chain joins TRBV27 to TRBJ1-2; D gene uncertain. The V end lost 3 bases, the J end lost 6 bases, and 17 bases lay between the germline ends. The CDR3 is 15 residues long. The germline gives CDR1 MNHEY, CDR2 SMNVEV (reference sequence). Written as DNA, the CDR3 is TGTGCCAGCAGTTTGAGCCCCAGGCCCTCGGATGGCTACACCTTC. The encoded protein is CASSLSPRPSDGYTF.

The CDR3 DNA reads TGCGCCAGCAGCTTGGAAGCAGGGGGCGCGGGTCGTTATGGCTACACCTTC. It translates to CASSLEAGGAGRYGYTF. The V and J genes are TRBV5-1 and TRBJ1-2; 8 positions agree with TRBD1. The CDR3 extends over 17 amino acids. Germline lookup yields CDR1 SGHRS and CDR2 YFSETQ. With 0 bases clipped from V and 5 bases from J, the junction kept 12 bases outside the gene matches.

This clone was seen once. The chain is built from TRBV5-6 and TRBJ1-5; possible D gene TRBD1, 5 bases. Trimming removed 4 bases from V and 1 base from J, with 18 bases in between. This CDR3 is built from 17 residues. Germline V gene lookup returns CDR1 SGHDT and CDR2 YYEEEE. CDR3 in amino acids: CASSDVGAGGSNQPQHF. The CDR3 DNA is TGTGCCAGCAGCGACGTAGGGGCAGGAGGGAGCAATCAGCCCCAGCATTTT. Supplemented by reference TRBV5-6 and TRBJ1-5, the full variable domain reads DAGVTQSPTHLIKTRGQQVTLRCSPKSGHDTVSWYQQALGQGPQFIFQYYEEEERQRGNFPDRFSGHQFPNYSSELNVNALLLGDSALYLCASSDVGAGGSNQPQHFGDGTRLSIL.

CDR3 residues: CASSFQTGFQETQYF. In DNA, the CDR3 is TGTGCCAGCAGCTTCCAAACAGGATTTCAAGAGACCCAGTACTTC. The chain has TRBV7-8 and TRBJ2-5, with a possible D match to TRBD1 (5 bases). The CDR3 sequence is 15 residues long. Per germline, CDR1 SGHVS and CDR2 FQNEAQ. Trimming took off 3 bases at V and 2 bases at J, with 13 bases between the two ends.

The V call is TRBV29-1, the J call TRBJ2-3; tentatively, D is TRBD2 (6 bases). V lost 7 bases, J lost 0 bases, and 17 bases lay in between. This CDR3 spans 15 amino acids. Germline loops: CDR1 SQVTM, CDR2 ANQGSEA. CDR3 protein: CSGAWRDRSTDTQYF. CDR3 coding DNA: TGCAGCGGAGCGTGGCGGGACCGCAGCACAGATACGCAGTATTTT.

The chain recombines TRBV6-1 with TRBJ1-2, with 7 bases fitting TRBD1. CDR1 is MNHNS and CDR2 is SASEGT in the germline V gene. The CDR3 contains 15 residues. Trimming took 8 bases from V and 4 from J; bases not matched to a gene: 13. In DNA form, the CDR3 reads TGTGCCAGCCCGGGACAGAACAGTAACATCTATGGCTACACCTTC. Its protein product is CASPGQNSNIYGYTF.

The rearrangement uses TRBV7-9 and TRBJ2-1; 8 bases are shared with TRBD2. J was trimmed by 5 bases and V by 1 base; bases with no gene match: 4. Germline assignment: CDR1 SEHNR and CDR2 FQNEAQ (reference sequence). This CDR3 is built from 15 residues. This chain's CDR3 is CASSLVGGADNEQFF. CDR3 nucleotide sequence: TGTGCCAGCAGCTTAGTCGGGGGGGCCGACAATGAGCAGTTCTTC.

The chain has TRBV30 and TRBJ2-7; 9 positions agree with TRBD1. The CDR3 has 15 residues. CDR1 is GTSNPN, CDR2 SVGIG, per germline (reference sequence). Unmatched junction bases numbered 10, after V lost 2 bases and J lost 5 bases. The CDR3 DNA is TGTGCCTGGAGTAGGACAGGGGTTAAAGGGGACGAGCAGTACTTC. Amino acid sequence: CAWSRTGVKGDEQYF. Drawing the rest from reference TRBV30 and TRBJ2-7, the complete variable domain is SQTIHQWPATLVQPVGSPLSLECTVEGTSNPNLYWYRQAAGRGLQLLFYSVGIGQISSEVPQNLSASRPQDRQFILSSKKLLLSDSGFYLCAWSRTGVKGDEQYFGPGTRLTVT.

This chain joins TRBV27 and TRBJ2-2, with D unclear. Per the germline V gene, CDR1 is MNHEY and CDR2 is SMNVEV (reference sequence). The CDR3 is 13 residues long. With 2 bases removed from V and 4 bases from J, the gap between germline ends came to 5 bases. For the CDR3, the DNA is TGTGCCAGCAGTTTAAGGACCACCGGGGAGCTGTTTTTT. It is translated as CASSLRTTGELFF.

The chain couples TRBV30 to TRBJ1-2; 8 bases line up with TRBD1. Germline CDR1 GTSNPN, CDR2 SVGIG (reference sequence). The CDR3 sequence is 14 residues long. Trimming removed 4 bases from V and 4 bases from J; junction bases left unmatched: 8. This CDR3 reads CAWILGTGIYGYTF. CDR3 DNA: TGTGCCTGGATACTTGGGACAGGCATCTATGGCTACACCTTC.

This sequence joins TRBV28 and TRBJ2-7; TRBD1 aligns across 10 bases. The germline gives CDR1 MDHEN, CDR2 SYDVKM. There are 14 residues in the CDR3. The V segment lost 5 bases and the J segment 5 bases; nucleotides outside the gene matches: 6. CDR3 protein: CASSQTGQGHEQYF. The CDR3 DNA reads TGTGCCAGCAGTCAAACGGGACAGGGGCACGAGCAGTACTTC.

This chain joins TRBV27 and TRBJ2-1; no clear D gene. The germline V gene has CDR1 MNHEY and CDR2 SMNVEV (reference sequence). The germline V and J ends were trimmed by 6 bases and 1 base, with 10 bases remaining between them. The CDR3 sequence is 14 residues long. In DNA form, the CDR3 reads TGTGCCAGCAGCCACCCGGAGTCCTACAATGAGCAGTTCTTC. It encodes CASSHPESYNEQFF.

The V and J genes are TRBV15 and TRBJ2-5; unclear D gene. CDR1 and CDR2 from the germline V gene are LNHNV and YYDKDF (reference sequence). The CDR3 spans 13 residues. The V gene lost 6 bases and the J gene lost 4 bases, with 12 bases spanning the gap. The DNA for the CDR3 is TGTGCCACCAGAGCCTCCTCACTAGAGACCCAGTACTTC. Translating gives CATRASSLETQYF.

A remark on this clone: Germline is not matched at one junction end, which may reflect a read error. The rearrangement uses TRBV7-2 and TRBJ2-3, with 10 bases lining up with TRBD2. CDR1 and CDR2 from the germline V gene are SGHTA and FQGNSA. There are 13 residues in the CDR3. This CDR3 reads CASSLAGAYFRYF. DNA for the CDR3: TGTGCCAGCAGCCTAGCGGGGGCCTACTTTCGGTATTTT.

V gene TRBV6-1 combines with J gene TRBJ1-2; no firm D call. The CDR3 has 13 residues. CDR1 and CDR2 (germline): MNHNS, SASEGT. V lost 3 bases, J lost 1 base, and 6 bases lay in between. CDR3 coding DNA: TGTGCCAGCAGTGATATAGTTAACTATGGCTACACCTTC. This translates into CASSDIVNYGYTF.

The chain is built from TRBV7-6 and TRBJ2-1, with TRBD1 matching over 9 bases. V lost 3 bases to trimming and J lost 9 bases; unmatched junction nucleotides: 6. Germline CDR1 and CDR2: SGHVS and FNYEAQ. The CDR3 sequence is 14 residues long. This chain's CDR3 is CASSLIQGAGEQFF. CDR3 nucleotides: TGTGCCAGCAGCTTGATACAGGGGGCTGGTGAGCAGTTCTTC.

The V call is TRBV5-1, the J call TRBJ2-5; no definite D call. The CDR3 sequence is 12 residues long. Germline CDR1 reads SGHRS; CDR2 reads YFSETQ. The V gene lost 4 bases and the J gene lost 5 bases, with 9 bases spanning the gap. The CDR3 DNA is TGCGCCAGCAGCCCGAACACTGAGACCCAGTACTTC. Amino acid sequence: CASSPNTETQYF.